This entry lists 25 T cell receptor beta chains sequenced from one sample in a study of blood T cells in healthy people across ages. With a J-beta primer mix and a sample-barcoded 5' primer, a second PCR ran about 7 to 12 cycles. TCRdb fed the 5' RACE reads into MiXCR, producing one record per CDR3 protein. The table records hundreds of thousands of distinct CDR3 sequences, 58% of them present only once. The source material was blood. These receptors all come from a man between 25 and 39 years old in good health.

The chain uses TRBV10-3 and TRBJ2-5; TRBD2 matches 10 bases. This CDR3 is 14 amino acids long. V lost 10 bases and J lost 11; bases outside the gene matches: 16. Germline CDR1 reads ENHRY; CDR2 reads SYGVKD. CDR3 sequence reads: CATTTSGANNEQYF. Written as DNA, the CDR3 is TGTGCCACCACTACTAGCGGGGCTAACAATGAGCAGTACTTC.

In DNA, the CDR3 is TGTGCCAGCAGCTTAGATTTGAGGGGGCGCTTTGATGAGCAGTTCTTC. It codes for CASSLDLRGRFDEQFF. The chain combines TRBV13 with TRBJ2-1; 7 bases agree with TRBD1. CDR1 is PRHDT, CDR2 FYEKMQ, per germline (reference sequence). Trimming took 1 base from V and 8 from J; bases not matched to a gene: 11. CDR3 length: 16 residues.

This clonotype was counted a few times. The chain combines TRBV28 with TRBJ2-7; 9 positions match TRBD1. This CDR3 region has 14 residues. J gave up 6 bases and V 4 bases, and 7 bases lay outside the gene matches. Germline CDR1 is MDHEN and CDR2 is SYDVKM. The CDR3 is CASSSLQGAGEQYF. The CDR3 DNA reads TGTGCCAGCAGTTCATTACAGGGGGCAGGCGAGCAGTACTTC. The whole variable domain, remainder taken from reference TRBV28 and TRBJ2-7, is DVKVTQSSRYLVKRTGEKVFLECVQDMDHENMFWYRQDPGLGLRLIYFSYDVKMKEKGDIPEGYSVSREKKERFSLILESASTNQTSMYLCASSSLQGAGEQYFGPGTRLTVT.

The V and J genes are TRBV20-1 and TRBJ1-1; D is unresolved. V dropped 2 bases and J dropped 0 bases, with 4 bases sitting between them. The CDR3 runs to 12 residues. Looked up from germline, CDR1 is DFQATT and CDR2 is SNEGSKA (reference sequence). The CDR3 spells CSARPVNTEAFF. DNA of the CDR3: TGCAGTGCTAGACCGGTGAACACTGAAGCTTTCTTT.

This clonotype was seen more than once but under ten times. This rearrangement joins TRBV21-1 to TRBJ2-7; TRBD2 was called by the table and not checked on the DNA. TRBV21-1 is described as a pseudogene. The length of the CDR3 is 16 residues. The CDR3: CASNPTSGGSYYEQYF. The CDR3 bases are TGTGCCAGCAACCCGACTAGCGGGGGAAGTTACTACGAGCAGTACTTC.

The chain combines TRBV6-1 with TRBJ1-5; 8 bases map to TRBD1. CDR1 is MNHNS, CDR2 SASEGT, per germline. V shed 8 bases and J 0 bases; nucleotides not matched to a gene: 12. The CDR3 loop spans 17 amino acids. CDR3 loop: CASQAGTGLYSNQPQHF. The CDR3, as DNA: TGTGCCAGCCAAGCCGGGACAGGATTATATAGCAATCAGCCCCAGCATTTT.

The V call is TRBV29-1, the J call TRBJ2-3; D unresolved. Between the trimmed V and J ends, which lost 6 bases and 5 bases, there was a span of 12 bases. CDR1 and CDR2 from the germline V gene are SQVTM and ANQGSEA. CDR3 length: 12 amino acids. The CDR3 DNA reads as TGCAGCGTCGCCGTCGTGGGAGATACGCAGTATTTT. It translates to CSVAVVGDTQYF.

The CDR3 bases are TGTGCCAGCAGTTACTCGACTTTTCTTGTAGGGGTTTCCTACGAGCAGTACTTC. It codes for CASSYSTFLVGVSYEQYF. This chain connects TRBV6-5 to TRBJ2-7; D possibly corresponds to TRBD1 (5 bases). Germline assignment: CDR1 MNHEY and CDR2 SVGAGI. The CDR3 runs to 18 residues. The V end lost 0 bases, the J end lost 1 base, and 19 bases lay between the germline ends.

This clonotype was detected only a few times. The chain combines TRBV4-2 with TRBJ2-4; TRBD1 matches 7 bases. The J call may be faulty, since TRBJ2-7 better matches the DNA end. The CDR3 totals 16 residues. Looked up from germline, CDR1 is LGHNA and CDR2 is YNFKEQ. The CDR3 sequence is CASSQDPTGVWAEQYF. The CDR3, as DNA: TGTGCCAGCAGCCAAGATCCTACAGGGGTATGGGCCGAGCAGTACTTC.

This clonotype was seen only a few times. The V call is TRBV12-3 or TRBV12-4, the J call TRBJ1-2; D might be TRBD1 (6 bases). The CDR3 covers 15 residues. The V end lost 2 bases, the J end lost 6 bases, and 16 bases lay between the germline ends. The CDR3 reads CASSLTNLGGNGYTF. CDR3 in DNA: TGTGCCAGCAGTTTAACCAACCTCGGGGGCAATGGCTACACCTTC.

This CDR3 is CSAPKAGGRADTQYF. DNA for the CDR3: TGCAGTGCTCCGAAAGCGGGAGGTCGGGCAGATACGCAGTATTTT. The chain links TRBV20-1 to TRBJ2-3; 9 bases fit TRBD2. Germline V lookup: CDR1 DFQATT, CDR2 SNEGSKA (reference sequence). The CDR3 extends over 15 amino acids. Losses at the gene ends were 5 bases for V and 4 bases for J; bases not matched to a gene: 10.

This clonotype has just a few counts. This chain connects TRBV29-1 to TRBJ2-7, with TRBD2 matching 10 bases. Matching the DNA end better, TRBJ2-5 makes the J call doubtful. Germline CDR1 reads SQVTM; CDR2 reads ANQGSEA. This CDR3 is built from 14 residues. The CDR3: CSVEIAGGRETQYF. CDR3 bases: TGCAGCGTTGAAATAGCGGGGGGCCGGGAGACCCAGTACTTC.

The chain joins TRBV5-8 to TRBJ1-2; tentative D call: TRBD1 (5 bases). Germline loops: CDR1 SGHTS, CDR2 YDEGEE. The ends were cut back, 0 bases at V and 7 bases at J, with 13 bases in the middle. The length of the CDR3 is 14 residues. The CDR3 DNA reads as TGTGCCAGCAGCTTGGGAGCAGGGTACCCTGGCTACACCTTC. Its protein is CASSLGAGYPGYTF.

The chain combines TRBV20-1 with TRBJ2-7; 7 nucleotides match TRBD2. The trim removed 3 bases at V and 1 base at J, leaving 12 bases unmatched. Germline CDR1 DFQATT, CDR2 SNEGSKA (reference sequence). The CDR3 loop spans 16 amino acids. CDR3 in DNA: TGCAGTGCTAGCCCCACTGGGCGGGGGAGTTCCTACGAGCAGTACTTC. Its protein product is CSASPTGRGSSYEQYF.

The chain is built from TRBV5-1 and TRBJ2-5; tentative D call: TRBD2 (6 bases). Trimming removed 3 bases at V and 1 base at J, with 16 bases between. Germline lookup yields CDR1 SGHRS and CDR2 YFSETQ. The CDR3 is made up of 16 amino acids. CDR3 sequence (DNA): TGCGCCAGCAGCTGGGCCCGCGGGATAGGCCAAGAGACCCAGTACTTC. It translates to CASSWARGIGQETQYF.

V gene TRBV28 combines with J gene TRBJ2-1; 9 nucleotides match TRBD2. The V gene's germline CDR1 is MDHEN and CDR2 SYDVKM. The CDR3 runs 15 residues. V was pared by 3 bases and J by 2 bases, with 2 bases of the junction left unmatched. In DNA form, the CDR3 reads TGTGCCAGCAGTTTTGCGGGAGGGGCCTACAATGAGCAGTTCTTC. Amino acid sequence: CASSFAGGAYNEQFF.

This chain uses TRBV15 with TRBJ2-5; D gene ambiguous. The germline gives CDR1 LNHNV, CDR2 YYDKDF (reference sequence). The CDR3 is 13 residues long. The ends were cut back, 0 bases at V and 4 bases at J, with 6 bases in the middle. The CDR3 region has the DNA TGTGCCACCAGCAGAGATCTGGGAGAGACCCAGTACTTC. Translating it yields CATSRDLGETQYF.

The chain is built from TRBV7-2 and TRBJ2-2; the match to TRBD2 covers 13 bases. The V gene end was trimmed by 2 bases and the J gene end by 6 bases; junction bases not matched to a gene: 9. There are 18 residues in the CDR3. Germline CDR1 is SGHTA and CDR2 is FQGNSA. The CDR3 sequence: CASSLSSRLAGGAGELFF. The CDR3 DNA follows: TGTGCCAGCAGCTTATCGTCCAGACTAGCGGGGGGCGCCGGGGAGCTGTTTTTT.

This clonotype was picked up a small number of times. This rearrangement joins TRBV12-3 or TRBV12-4 to TRBJ2-5, with D perhaps matching TRBD2 (5 bases). The DNA end is a closer match to TRBJ2-7, so the J assignment may be wrong. This CDR3 has 14 amino acids. The CDR3 DNA sequence: TGTGCCAGCAGCCCTGCGGGCAGCATCTACGAGCAGTACTTC. It encodes CASSPAGSIYEQYF.

This chain connects TRBV29-1 to TRBJ1-2; a weak D match, TRBD1 (6 bases). The germline gives CDR1 SQVTM, CDR2 ANQGSEA. This CDR3 has 14 amino acids. V was cut by 4 bases and J by 2 bases, with 14 bases left in between. This CDR3 reads CSVGRGVPNYGYTF. The CDR3 DNA reads as TGCAGCGTTGGAAGGGGGGTCCCAAACTATGGCTACACCTTC.

J is TRBJ2-5 and V is TRBV4-3; 7 bases fit TRBD1. V gave up 5 bases and J gave up 3 bases; unmatched junction bases: 3. CDR3 length equals 13 residues. CDR1 and CDR2 (germline): LGHNA, YSLEER. The CDR3 bases are TGCGCCAGCAGCTACGGGACAGAAGAGACCCAGTACTTC. Translated: CASSYGTEETQYF.

In this sample, this clonotype turned up a few times. The DNA of the CDR3 is TGTGCCAGCAGCCCCGGACTAGCGGGAGGGTTTAACGAGCAGTACTTC. Amino acid sequence: CASSPGLAGGFNEQYF. The chain joins TRBV9 to TRBJ2-5; the match to TRBD2 covers 15 bases. The DNA end is more similar to TRBJ2-7, so the J call may be wrong. Germline assignment: CDR1 SGDLS and CDR2 YYNGEE. The CDR3 is made up of 16 amino acids.

The V and J genes are TRBV6-2 or TRBV6-3 and TRBJ2-1; D is unresolved. The CDR3 has 11 residues. Looked up from germline, CDR1 is MNHEY and CDR2 is SVGEGT. Trimming left V 10 bases short and J 4 bases short, with 8 bases between. Here the CDR3 DNA reads TGTGCCACCGTAACTTACAATGAGCAGTTCTTC. As protein: CATVTYNEQFF.

The chain uses TRBV7-2 and TRBJ2-1; 9 nucleotides match TRBD2. This CDR3 spans 15 amino acids. J was trimmed by 9 bases and V by 2 bases; bases with no gene match: 8. Germline values: CDR1 SGHTA, CDR2 FQGNSA. In DNA, the CDR3 is TGTGCCAGCAGCTTAATCGCAGCGGGGGGAGGTGAGCAGTTCTTC. Encoded protein: CASSLIAAGGGEQFF.

In its sample, this clonotype was seen a few times. This rearrangement joins TRBV6-2 or TRBV6-3 to TRBJ2-7; D remains ambiguous. The length of the CDR3 is 14 residues. Germline V gene data show CDR1 as MNHEY and CDR2 as SVGEGT. Trimming removed 0 bases at V and 2 bases at J, with 8 bases between. The CDR3 DNA reads as TGTGCCAGCAGTTACTCTCACAGACCCTACGAGCAGTACTTC. Translated, it gives CASSYSHRPYEQYF.